What follows are 21 T cell receptor beta chains derived from one specimen sequenced in a study of blood T cell repertoires in COVID-19. Assay: immunoSEQ multiplex PCR; the TCRdb copy retains only in-frame clones and omits some. The sample lists about 480,000 clones; around 89% were seen once. The sample consisted of peripheral blood. These receptors all stem from a woman in her forties or fifties with COVID-19, enrolled during active disease.

The genes are TRBV20-1 and TRBJ1-4; the D is unclear. The CDR3 consists of 11 residues. V lost 5 bases to trimming and J lost 8 bases, with 9 bases between them. Germline lookup yields CDR1 DFQATT and CDR2 SNEGSKA (reference sequence). In DNA form, the CDR3 reads TGCAGTGCTTCGATGGGCGAAAAACTGTTTTTT. Translating it yields CSASMGEKLFF.

The genes are TRBV4-2 and TRBJ2-1; D is perhaps TRBD2 (5 bases). The CDR3 extends over 14 amino acids. Germline V lookup: CDR1 LGHNA, CDR2 YNFKEQ. Trimming shortened V by 1 base and J by 6 bases, and 10 bases separated the two germline ends. CDR3 DNA: TGTGCCAGCAGCCAAGGGACTTTCCTCAATGAGCAGTTCTTC. Translating it yields CASSQGTFLNEQFF.

The chain employs TRBV30 and TRBJ2-1, with TRBD2 identical over 8 bases. The CDR3 has 14 residues. The junction had 8 bases not matched to a gene; V was cut back by 2 bases and J by 8 bases. Germline CDR1 and CDR2: GTSNPN and SVGIG (reference sequence). CDR3 residues: CAWSSGGPMYEQFF. The CDR3 nucleotides read TGTGCCTGGAGTTCGGGGGGGCCGATGTATGAGCAGTTCTTC.

This chain links TRBV19 with TRBJ1-5; unclear D gene. Germline V gene sequence: CDR1 LNHDA, CDR2 SQIVND (reference sequence). The CDR3 totals 14 residues. The ends were cut back, 5 bases at V and 7 bases at J, with 15 bases in the middle. In nucleotides, the CDR3 is TGTGCCAGTAGTCAGACGGGAGGTAGACAGCCCCAGCATTTT. Its protein is CASSQTGGRQPQHF.

A note on this clone: Other nucleotide sequences in the sample specify the same CDR3. The chain couples TRBV6-5 to TRBJ1-1; tentatively, D is TRBD1 (5 bases). V was clipped by 0 bases and J by 2 bases, with 7 bases between them. Germline V gives CDR1 MNHEY, CDR2 SVGAGI. The CDR3 runs 14 residues. CDR3 DNA: TGTGCCAGCAGTTACTCGCGGGGCAACACTGAAGCTTTCTTT. This codes for CASSYSRGNTEAFF.

V gene TRBV7-6 combines with J gene TRBJ2-5, with 11 bases aligning to TRBD2. The germline V gene has CDR1 SGHVS and CDR2 FNYEAQ. V shed 5 bases, J shed 4 bases, and the junction held 18 bases outside the gene matches. This CDR3 is 19 amino acids long. The CDR3 loop is CASSPGRLSGGVIGETQYF. For the CDR3, the DNA is TGTGCCAGCAGCCCCGGGAGACTTAGCGGGGGGGTTATTGGAGAGACCCAGTACTTC.

The chain is built from TRBV11-3 and TRBJ2-2, with 9 positions matching TRBD1. After removal of 6 bases from V and 6 bases from J, the junction contained 11 bases not matched to a gene. The CDR3 is made up of 16 amino acids. CDR1 is SGHNT, CDR2 YENEEA, per germline. The CDR3 DNA sequence: TGTGCCAGCAGTAATAGCCGGACAGGGGTCCCCGGGGAGCTGTTTTTT. It codes for CASSNSRTGVPGELFF.

The rearrangement uses TRBV11-3 and TRBJ2-2, with 8 bases identical to TRBD1. This CDR3 contains 17 residues. J lost 0 bases, V lost 1 base, and 4 bases had no gene match. CDR1 SGHNT and CDR2 YENEEA come from the germline V gene. The DNA of the CDR3 is TGTGCCAGCAGCTTAGGTCCACAGGGGGCGAACACCGGGGAGCTGTTTTTT. Translated: CASSLGPQGANTGELFF.

The genes are TRBV5-6 and TRBJ1-2; no clear D. CDR3 length: 13 residues. V was pared by 0 bases and J by 5 bases, with 8 bases between. Germline-derived CDR1 and CDR2 are SGHDT and YYEEEE. CDR3 in amino acids: CASSLEGGYGYTF. In DNA form, the CDR3 reads TGTGCCAGCAGCTTGGAGGGAGGTTATGGCTACACCTTC.

The CDR3 region is CASSLARPREHGYTF. In nucleotides, the CDR3 is TGTGCCAGCAGCTTAGCTAGGCCTCGGGAGCATGGCTACACCTTC. V gene TRBV7-9 combines with J gene TRBJ1-2; D gene unclear. The CDR3 has 15 amino acids. Germline V gives CDR1 SEHNR, CDR2 FQNEAQ (reference sequence). Trimming removed 0 bases at V and 6 bases at J, with 14 bases between.

With regard to this clone: Other DNA sequences of this sample code for an identical CDR3. This chain links TRBV27 with TRBJ2-7; tentative D call: TRBD1 (5 bases). The CDR3 loop spans 13 amino acids. Germline lookup yields CDR1 MNHEY and CDR2 SMNVEV (reference sequence). Trimming removed 8 bases from V and 3 bases from J, with 14 bases in between. The CDR3 reads CASSFSQGYEQYF. Written as DNA, the CDR3 is TGTGCCAGCTCCTTTTCTCAGGGCTACGAGCAGTACTTC.

This chain connects TRBV5-6 to TRBJ1-5; D may be TRBD1 (5 bases). This CDR3 contains 14 residues. V gave up 1 base and J gave up 5 bases, with 10 bases separating them. Per the germline V gene, CDR1 is SGHDT and CDR2 is YYEEEE. In DNA form, the CDR3 reads TGTGCCAGCAGCTTGATGGAGGGACATCAGCCCCAGCATTTT. This translates into CASSLMEGHQPQHF.

J is TRBJ2-7 and V is TRBV5-6; 8 nucleotides line up with TRBD1. J lost 2 bases, V lost 3 bases, and 13 bases had no gene match. Per germline, CDR1 SGHDT and CDR2 YYEEEE. There are 17 residues in the CDR3. The CDR3 DNA is TGTGCCAGCAGCTCACTGCCACACGGACAGGGCACCTACGAGCAGTACTTC. Protein product: CASSSLPHGQGTYEQYF.

The chain recombines TRBV7-9 with TRBJ1-3; D call uncertain. This CDR3 is 12 amino acids long. Trimming took off 1 base at V and 8 bases at J, with 6 bases between the two ends. Germline V lookup: CDR1 SEHNR, CDR2 FQNEAQ (reference sequence). DNA of the CDR3: TGTGCCAGCAGCTTAGTGGCGGACACCATATATTTT. Protein sequence: CASSLVADTIYF.

V is TRBV2 and J is TRBJ1-2; 11 positions match TRBD1. Germline CDR1 reads SNHLY; CDR2 reads FYNNEI. This CDR3 has 13 amino acids. J was trimmed by 8 bases and V by 6 bases; bases with no gene match: 5. The CDR3 sequence: CASRRGQGGGYTF. In DNA form, the CDR3 reads TGTGCCAGCAGGCGGGGACAGGGGGGCGGCTACACCTTC. The full variable domain, in which reference TRBV2 and TRBJ1-2 provide the parts outside the CDR3, is EPEVTQTPSHQVTQMGQEVILRCVPISNHLYFYWYRQILGQKVEFLVSFYNNEISEKSEIFDDQFSVERPDGSNFTLKIRSTKLEDSAMYFCASRRGQGGGYTFGSGTRLTVV.

The rearrangement uses TRBV5-1 and TRBJ2-7; possibly TRBD1 for D (6 bases). This CDR3 region has 15 residues. Germline CDR1 and CDR2: SGHRS and YFSETQ. Between the trimmed V and J ends, which lost 4 bases and 4 bases, there was a span of 18 bases. CDR3 protein: CASSPRQVGDYEQYF. Written as DNA, the CDR3 is TGCGCCAGCAGCCCGAGACAGGTCGGGGATTACGAGCAGTACTTC.

This rearrangement joins TRBV2 to TRBJ2-3; D may be TRBD2 (5 bases). There are 15 residues in the CDR3. V was shortened by 4 bases and J by 10 bases, with 21 bases between the two germline ends. The germline V gene has CDR1 SNHLY and CDR2 FYNNEI. CDR3 sequence (DNA): TGTGCCAGCAGTGCGATCTTAGGTTGGAGGTCGTCGCAGTATTTT. Translation: CASSAILGWRSSQYF.

V is TRBV30 and J is TRBJ1-2, with a possible D match to TRBD1 (5 bases). V was pared by 4 bases and J by 4 bases, with 16 bases between. The CDR3 has 14 residues. Per the germline V gene, CDR1 is GTSNPN and CDR2 is SVGIG (reference sequence). CDR3 in DNA: TGTGCCTGGATCCACCAGGGCGGCCCCTATGGCTACACCTTC. Protein sequence: CAWIHQGGPYGYTF.

The rearrangement uses TRBV30 and TRBJ1-5; 10 nucleotides agree with TRBD1. V shed 7 bases, J shed 10 bases, and the junction held 4 bases outside the gene matches. Per germline, CDR1 GTSNPN and CDR2 SVGIG (reference sequence). The CDR3 consists of 11 residues. The DNA for the CDR3 is TGTGCCTTTGGGACAGGGGAACCCCAGCATTTT. Translation gives CAFGTGEPQHF.

This clone was observed once. DNA for the CDR3: TGTGCCAGCACCACTACGCAGGGAATGGCTTTCTTT. This gives the protein CASTTTQGMAFF. The rearrangement links TRBV28 to TRBJ1-1; a possible D gene is TRBD1 (5 bases). Germline V gene sequence: CDR1 MDHEN, CDR2 SYDVKM. This CDR3 has 12 amino acids. V dropped 7 bases and J dropped 11 bases, with 17 bases sitting between them.

The chain joins TRBV30 to TRBJ1-2; tentative D call: TRBD1 (6 bases). CDR3 length: 13 residues. The germline V and J ends were trimmed by 3 bases and 4 bases, with 12 bases remaining between them. Germline lookup yields CDR1 GTSNPN and CDR2 SVGIG (reference sequence). The CDR3 DNA reads as TGTGCCTGGAGACCGGGGGGCGTCTATGGCTACACCTTC. Amino acid sequence: CAWRPGGVYGYTF. Full variable domain (remainder filled in from reference TRBV30 and TRBJ1-2): SQTIHQWPATLVQPVGSPLSLECTVEGTSNPNLYWYRQAAGRGLQLLFYSVGIGQISSEVPQNLSASRPQDRQFILSSKKLLLSDSGFYLCAWRPGGVYGYTFGSGTRLTVV.